This TCR beta chain was identified during a study of cytomegalovirus exposure and HLA in healthy donors. Across the whole study: Approximately 200 million T cells yielded 100 million or so unique TCR beta sequences in earlier analysis. Study-level findings and limits: It was assumed in the presence/absence analyses that sequencing depth was roughly uniform across donors. Accurate prediction of most subjects' HLA-A and HLA-B alleles from TCR beta sequences was reported. Some TCR beta chains (roughly 160 of them) were listed as cytomegalovirus-associated.

This PCR relied on a set of 60 Vbeta primers and 13 Jbeta primers. Data came from immunoSEQ multiplex PCR; TCRdb stores just in-frame clones and leaves some out. The sample has 120,000 to 150,000 clones, about 72% seen once. The count of this clone is one. Its antigen remains unidentified. Deletions cut 5 bases from V and 2 bases from J, with 19 bases between. Germline assignment: CDR1 SNHLY and CDR2 FYNNEI. CDR3 size: 17 residues. Sequences were obtained from PBMCs. This sequence was found in a man in his sixties in good health and CMV-seronegative. J is TRBJ1-5 and V is TRBV2; TRBD1 might be the D (5 bases). The CDR3 DNA reads as TGTGCCAGCAGTATCGGGGGGGAGGGAGGGGGCAATCAGCCCCAGCATTTT. Amino acid sequence: CASSIGGEGGGNQPQHF.